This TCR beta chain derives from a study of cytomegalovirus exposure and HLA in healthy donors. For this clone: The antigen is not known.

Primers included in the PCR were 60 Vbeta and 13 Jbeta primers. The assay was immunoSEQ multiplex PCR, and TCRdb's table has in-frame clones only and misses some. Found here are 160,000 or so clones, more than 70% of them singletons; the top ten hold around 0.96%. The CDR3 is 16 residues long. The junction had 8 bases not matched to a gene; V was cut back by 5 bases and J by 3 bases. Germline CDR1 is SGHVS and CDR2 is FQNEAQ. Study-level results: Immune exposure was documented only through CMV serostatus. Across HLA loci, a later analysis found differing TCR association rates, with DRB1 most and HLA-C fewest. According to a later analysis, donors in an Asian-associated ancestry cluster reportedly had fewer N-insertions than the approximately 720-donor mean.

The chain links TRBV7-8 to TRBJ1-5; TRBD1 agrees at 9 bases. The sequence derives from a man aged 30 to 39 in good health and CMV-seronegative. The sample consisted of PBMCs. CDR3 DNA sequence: TGTGCCAGCAGCCTCGACAGGGGGAGAACCAATCAGCCCCAGCATTTT. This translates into CASSLDRGRTNQPQHF. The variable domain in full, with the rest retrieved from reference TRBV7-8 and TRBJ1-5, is GAGVSQSPRYKVAKRGQDVALRCDPISGHVSLFWYQQALGQGPEFLTYFQNEAQLDKSGLPSDRFFAERPEGSVSTLKIQRTQQEDSAVYLCASSLDRGRTNQPQHFGDGTRLSIL.